What follows is one TCR beta chain and its context. Profiled with immunoSEQ multiplex PCR; TCRdb holds only in-frame clones, not every one. The sample lists 150,000 or so clones, around 87% seen once, with roughly 15% in the top ten. This specimen belongs to a study of blood T cell repertoires in COVID-19. The CDR3 loop spans 14 amino acids. V lost 0 bases and J lost 5, with 11 bases in between. Germline CDR1 is SGHRS and CDR2 is YFSETQ. Specimen: peripheral blood. This rearrangement joins TRBV5-1 to TRBJ1-2; D is possibly TRBD1 (6 bases). The clonotype comes from a middle-aged woman with acute or convalescent COVID-19. The CDR3 is CASSLVAGTYGYTF. As DNA, the CDR3 is TGCGCCAGCAGCTTGGTGGCAGGGACATATGGCTACACCTTC.